A selection of T cell receptor beta chains follows, all from one sample in a study of CD8 T cells in ankylosing spondylitis. TCRdb called the 5' RACE reads again in MiXCR, with one record for every CDR3 protein. The sample records fewer than 500,000 distinct CDR3 sequences, around 24% being singletons. The sequenced sample was blood, either unsorted or a sorted T cell fraction (not recorded which). Every receptor here comes from a male donor with ankylosing spondylitis. Both conserved end residues are part of each CDR3. The D gene is left open where the match is weak. Only some rows state a clone size, as once, few, many or a class for expanded clones.

DNA,CDR3,D,size,V,J
TGTGCCAGCAGTTTCGGAAGCCAGCGGGAGCAGTACTTC,CASSFGSQREQYF,-,-,TRBV28,TRBJ2-7
TGTGCCAGCAGCTTTTTACAGTACTCTGGAAACACCATATATTTT,CASSFLQYSGNTIYF,-,-,TRBV7-9,TRBJ1-3
TGTGCCAGCAGCCAGGGGGGAGGGCTAGCCCGCGACTATCAGTTCTTC,CASSQGGGLARDYQFF,-,-,TRBV7-2,TRBJ2-1
TGTGCCAGCAGTTACGACAGGGATGCCTACAATGAGCAGTTCTTC,CASSYDRDAYNEQFF,TRBD1,-,TRBV6-2/TRBV6-3,TRBJ2-1
TGCAGTGCTAAGATCGGGTTGGAATCACCCCTCCACTTT,CSAKIGLESPLHF,-,-,TRBV20-1,TRBJ1-6
TGTGCCAGCAGCCCAACCGGGACTAGCTCCAAAAACATTCAGTACTTC,CASSPTGTSSKNIQYF,TRBD2,once,TRBV7-8,TRBJ2-4
TGCAGCGTCACCGGGACATTAGGTGTGACCTACAATGAGCAGTTCTTC,CSVTGTLGVTYNEQFF,-,many,TRBV29-1,TRBJ2-1
TGCGCCAGCATGGAGGACGGCACAGATACGCAGTATTTT,CASMEDGTDTQYF,-,-,TRBV5-1,TRBJ2-3
TGTGCCAGCAGCGTGAGGAGCAATCAGCCCCAGCATTTT,CASSVRSNQPQHF,-,-,TRBV7-2,TRBJ1-5
TGTGCCAGCACAATAAGGGGAAATGAGCAGTTCTTC,CASTIRGNEQFF,-,-,TRBV28,TRBJ2-1
TGTGCCAGCAGCGGACAGGGAGGGGGCACAGATACGCAGTATTTT,CASSGQGGGTDTQYF,-,few,TRBV7-3,TRBJ2-3
TGCGCCAGCAAGCCCGTTATAGTGGGATACAATGAGCAGTTCTTC,CASKPVIVGYNEQFF,-,-,TRBV5-1,TRBJ2-1
TGTGCCAGCAACGACCCCGGGACGATTAACACTGAAGCTTTCTTT,CASNDPGTINTEAFF,-,few,TRBV6-1,TRBJ1-1
TGTGCCAGCAGCTTTCCGGGGTACAATGAGCAGTTCTTC,CASSFPGYNEQFF,-,-,TRBV7-3,TRBJ2-1
TGCAGCGTTGGGGTGGGCAGCTACACTGAAGCTTTCTTT,CSVGVGSYTEAFF,-,-,TRBV29-1,TRBJ1-1
TGTGCCAGCAGTGAATTTAGGGGAAGGAATTCACCCCTCCACTTT,CASSEFRGRNSPLHF,-,-,TRBV25-1,TRBJ1-6
TGTGCCAGCAGCCACCGACAGGTTAATTCACCCCTCCACTTT,CASSHRQVNSPLHF,-,-,TRBV3-1,TRBJ1-6
TGTGCCAGCAGTGGAGGGACAGGGGTCGCCTACGAGCAGTACTTC,CASSGGTGVAYEQYF,TRBD1,-,TRBV6-2/TRBV6-3,TRBJ2-7
TGCAGTGCTCCTACAGGGGCGGGCACAGATACGCAGTATTTT,CSAPTGAGTDTQYF,TRBD1,few,TRBV20-1,TRBJ2-3
TGCGCCAGCAGCTTGGCAGGACTAGCGGGACCAGAGACCCAGTACTTC,CASSLAGLAGPETQYF,TRBD2,many,TRBV5-1,TRBJ2-5